The 15 T cell receptor beta chains below were found in one sample sequenced in a study of Graves' ophthalmopathy and Graves' hyperthyroidism. For repertoire sequencing, the TCR beta CDR3 regions were amplified from RNA transcripts. HTBI-primed first-round RT-PCR preceded second-round multiplex PCR. From the multiplex PCR reads, TCRdb called clonotypes with MiXCR, one entry per CDR3 protein. The sample lists under 800,000 distinct CDR3 sequences; about 24% were seen once. Material for sequencing was peripheral blood. The source of these receptors is a young woman with stable Graves' hyperthyroidism. Some clones in this sample may be carry-over from other donors' samples.

V and J are TRBV28 and TRBJ2-7; TRBD2 matches 7 bases. The CDR3 is 16 amino acids. Germline assignment: CDR1 MDHEN and CDR2 SYDVKM. V dropped 5 bases and J dropped 3; count of bases not matched to a gene: 13. CDR3 protein: CASSPTSWDYHYEQYF. The CDR3 region has the DNA TGTGCCAGCAGTCCCACATCCTGGGACTACCACTACGAGCAGTACTTC. Supplemented by reference TRBV28 and TRBJ2-7, the full variable domain reads DVKVTQSSRYLVKRTGEKVFLECVQDMDHENMFWYRQDPGLGLRLIYFSYDVKMKEKGDIPEGYSVSREKKERFSLILESASTNQTSMYLCASSPTSWDYHYEQYFGPGTRLTVT.

At least ten counts were recorded for this clonotype. V usage is TRBV28 and J usage is TRBJ1-1; tentatively, D is TRBD1 (5 bases). The CDR3 is made up of 12 amino acids. Germline CDR1 is MDHEN and CDR2 is SYDVKM. Trimming took 2 bases from V and 8 from J, leaving 9 bases between them. Here the CDR3 DNA reads TGTGCCAGCAGTTTAATTGGGGGAGAAGCTTTCTTT. Protein: CASSLIGGEAFF.

This clonotype was recorded many times. This sequence joins TRBV28 and TRBJ2-2, with TRBD2 identical over 11 bases. The J segment lost 3 bases and the V segment lost 5 bases, leaving 2 bases of the junction unmatched. The germline gives CDR1 MDHEN, CDR2 SYDVKM. This CDR3 has 15 residues. The CDR3 nucleotides read TGTGCCAGCAGTGGTAGCGGGAGGGACACCGGGGAGCTGTTTTTT. Encoded protein: CASSGSGRDTGELFF. Full variable domain (rest looked up from reference TRBV28 and TRBJ2-2): DVKVTQSSRYLVKRTGEKVFLECVQDMDHENMFWYRQDPGLGLRLIYFSYDVKMKEKGDIPEGYSVSREKKERFSLILESASTNQTSMYLCASSGSGRDTGELFFGEGSRLTVL.

The table lists this clonotype with many counts. V and J are TRBV29-1 and TRBJ2-5; the D gene is possibly TRBD2 (6 bases). The CDR3 length is 14 residues. Trimming took off 7 bases at V and 4 bases at J, with 19 bases between the two ends. CDR1 is SQVTM and CDR2 is ANQGSEA in the germline V gene. CDR3 residues: CSAPPGGEVETQYF. The DNA for the CDR3 is TGCAGCGCCCCGCCTGGAGGGGAGGTAGAGACCCAGTACTTC.

For the CDR3, the DNA is TGTGCCATCAGTGAGTCAAACGGCAACACTGAAGCTTTCTTT. This codes for CAISESNGNTEAFF. J is TRBJ1-1 and V is TRBV10-3; D gene unclear. Trimming removed 0 bases at V and 2 bases at J, with 7 bases between. The CDR3 runs 14 residues. Germline CDR1 and CDR2: ENHRY and SYGVKD.

The chain combines TRBV28 with TRBJ2-7; perhaps TRBD1 as D (5 bases). The germline gives CDR1 MDHEN, CDR2 SYDVKM. CDR3 length: 13 residues. V shed 2 bases and J shed 3 bases, with 8 bases lying between them. The CDR3 region has the DNA TGTGCCAGCAGTTTAAGGACATACTACGAGCAGTACTTC. Translating gives CASSLRTYYEQYF.

This clonotype was seen repeatedly, ten times or more. V gene TRBV20-1 combines with J gene TRBJ2-7, with 13 bases aligning to TRBD2. The CDR3 has 15 amino acids. V dropped 1 base and J dropped 3; count of bases not matched to a gene: 3. Germline V CDR1 and CDR2: DFQATT, SNEGSKA (reference sequence). The CDR3: CSARGGLAGNYEQYF. The CDR3 region has the DNA TGCAGTGCTAGAGGGGGACTAGCGGGAAACTACGAGCAGTACTTC.

This clonotype was observed a handful of times. V is TRBV7-2 and J is TRBJ1-6; D uncertain. The V end was cut by 3 bases, the J end by 5 bases, with 14 bases between. The V gene's germline CDR1 is SGHTA and CDR2 FQGNSA. This CDR3 is built from 16 residues. This chain's CDR3 is CASSFTGRTNNSPLHF. In nucleotides, the CDR3 is TGTGCCAGCAGCTTTACTGGGCGGACCAATAATTCACCCCTCCACTTT.

The sample holds many counts of this clonotype. This chain connects TRBV9 to TRBJ2-5; 13 nucleotides align to TRBD2. The CDR3 sequence is 15 residues long. J gave up 5 bases and V 5 bases, and 6 bases lay outside the gene matches. Germline V CDR1 and CDR2: SGDLS, YYNGEE. This CDR3 is CASSVTSGRVETQYF. The CDR3 bases are TGTGCCAGCAGTGTAACTAGCGGGAGGGTGGAGACCCAGTACTTC.

This clonotype was counted only a few times. The rearrangement joins TRBV2 to TRBJ1-5; D is ambiguous. Germline V gene data show CDR1 as SNHLY and CDR2 as FYNNEI. The CDR3 loop spans 15 amino acids. V gave up 4 bases and J gave up 1 base, with 11 bases separating them. This CDR3 is CASSVGQTSNQPQHF. As DNA, the CDR3 is TGTGCCAGCAGTGTTGGGCAGACAAGCAATCAGCCCCAGCATTTT.

This chain links TRBV6-1 with TRBJ2-7; D is unresolved. The CDR3 contains 11 residues. Germline V gene data show CDR1 as MNHNS and CDR2 as SASEGT. Trimming removed 6 bases at V and 6 bases at J, with 9 bases between. The CDR3 DNA reads as TGTGCCAGCAGCCCTGAATCCGAGCAGTACTTC. This encodes CASSPESEQYF.

In its sample, this clonotype was seen many times. V and J are TRBV20-1 and TRBJ2-7, with 8 bases lining up with TRBD2. The germline V gene encodes CDR1 DFQATT and CDR2 SNEGSKA (reference sequence). The trim removed 6 bases at V and 2 bases at J, leaving 9 bases unmatched. The CDR3 has 14 amino acids. In DNA, the CDR3 is TGCAGTGCCCTCGGGGGGGAGTCAACCTACGAGCAGTACTTC. It specifies CSALGGESTYEQYF.

The V and J genes are TRBV4-1 and TRBJ2-2; unclear D gene. Germline values: CDR1 MGHRA, CDR2 YSYEKL. The CDR3 length is 17 residues. V gave up 0 bases and J gave up 4 bases, with 15 bases separating them. The CDR3 region is CASSQDERSPGTGELFF. DNA for the CDR3: TGCGCCAGCAGCCAAGACGAACGCAGTCCGGGCACCGGGGAGCTGTTTTTT.

This sequence joins TRBV30 and TRBJ2-4; D gene uncertain. CDR1 and CDR2 from the germline V gene are GTSNPN and SVGIG (reference sequence). There are 13 residues in the CDR3. Trimming stripped 1 base from V and 0 bases from J, with 4 bases between. In nucleotides, the CDR3 is TGTGCCTGGAGTGGACTAGCCAAAAACATTCAGTACTTC. This gives the protein CAWSGLAKNIQYF.

V and J are TRBV6-5 and TRBJ1-2; TRBD1 might be the D (5 bases). CDR3 length: 16 amino acids. Germline V gene lookup returns CDR1 MNHEY and CDR2 SVGAGI. The V gene lost 0 bases and the J gene lost 4 bases, with 15 bases spanning the gap. The CDR3, as DNA: TGTGCCAGCAGTTACTCGCGACAGCCCCACCCCTATGGCTACACCTTC. As protein: CASSYSRQPHPYGYTF.